The text below deals with one T cell receptor beta chain. No antigen is known for it. Produced via immunoSEQ multiplex PCR; TCRdb's table is partial and in-frame only. This repertoire shows some 2,100,000 clones, under 95% found once; its top ten account for about 1.5%. This sample stems from a study of shared clonotypes between healthy human individuals. V lost 0 bases and J 10 bases, leaving 10 bases between the germline ends. Germline CDR1 reads ENHRY; CDR2 reads SYGVKD. This CDR3 region has 13 residues. The naive CD8 population came from CD45RO-negative cells selected for CCR7, without terminally differentiated effector memory CD45RA+ cells. Findings and caveats of the study: Larger estimated richness was generally recorded for naive subsets relative to memory subsets.

Source material: naive CD8+ T cells from PBMCs. The chain is built from TRBV10-3 and TRBJ2-4, with D tentatively TRBD2 (6 bases). The clonotype was recovered from a man between 18 and 29 years old in good health. Some clones in this sample may be carry-over from other donors' samples. DNA for the CDR3: TGTGCCATCAGTGAGTCTCGGCGGGGAATTCAGTACTTC. It encodes CAISESRRGIQYF.